A single sample is the source of the 7 T cell receptor beta chains below, sequenced in a study of blood T cell repertoires in COVID-19. TCRdb's table, derived via immunoSEQ multiplex PCR, lists solely in-frame clones and lacks some. The table lists 250,000 to 300,000 clones, more than 85% of them singletons. Sequenced sample: peripheral blood. These TCRs come from a man between 18 and 29 years old with active or convalescent COVID-19.

The chain employs TRBV9 and TRBJ1-1; TRBD1 might be the D (6 bases). Germline lookup yields CDR1 SGDLS and CDR2 YYNGEE. This CDR3 is 16 amino acids long. The V and J ends lost 0 bases and 5 bases respectively, with 17 bases between them. CDR3 protein: CASSVVRGTGRTEAFF. The CDR3 nucleotides are TGTGCCAGCAGCGTAGTTAGGGGCACAGGGCGGACTGAAGCTTTCTTT.

This sequence joins TRBV5-1 and TRBJ2-1, with a possible D match to TRBD1 (5 bases). Per germline, CDR1 SGHRS and CDR2 YFSETQ. This CDR3 is 15 amino acids long. Trimming cost V 0 bases and J 8 bases, with 15 bases left between them. The CDR3 loop reads CASSLAGRMVDEQFF. CDR3 coding DNA: TGCGCCAGCAGCTTGGCAGGGCGAATGGTCGATGAGCAGTTCTTC. Supplemented by reference TRBV5-1 and TRBJ2-1, the full variable domain reads KAGVTQTPRYLIKTRGQQVTLSCSPISGHRSVSWYQQTPGQGLQFLFEYFSETQRNKGNFPGRFSGRQFSNSRSEMNVSTLELGDSALYLCASSLAGRMVDEQFFGPGTRLTVL.

The chain is built from TRBV7-2 and TRBJ2-7, with TRBD1 matching 9 bases. The CDR3 contains 15 residues. The junction had 8 bases not matched to a gene; V was cut back by 5 bases and J by 3 bases. Germline lookup yields CDR1 SGHTA and CDR2 FQGNSA. CDR3 in amino acids: CASSQGTGRFYEQYF. CDR3 bases: TGTGCCAGCAGCCAAGGGACAGGGAGGTTCTACGAGCAGTACTTC. Based on the CDR3 plus reference TRBV7-2 and TRBJ2-7, the full variable domain is GAGVSQSPSNKVTEKGKDVELRCDPISGHTALYWYRQSLGQGLEFLIYFQGNSAPDKSGLPSDRFSAERTGGSVSTLTIQRTQQEDSAVYLCASSQGTGRFYEQYFGPGTRLTVT.

The rearrangement uses TRBV24-1 and TRBJ2-1; TRBD1 might be the D (5 bases). Per germline, CDR1 KGHDR and CDR2 SFDVKD. V lost 1 base, J lost 10 bases, and 10 bases lay in between. This CDR3 is built from 13 residues. For the CDR3, the DNA is TGTGCCACCAGTGATTTCCGGGCAGGGGAGCAGTTCTTC. Translation: CATSDFRAGEQFF.

The chain joins TRBV19 to TRBJ2-1; no reliable D call. This CDR3 is built from 11 residues. The germline gives CDR1 LNHDA, CDR2 SQIVND (reference sequence). With 9 bases removed from V and 2 bases from J, the gap between germline ends came to 5 bases. CDR3 coding DNA: TGTGCCAGCAGGACCTACAATGAGCAGTTCTTC. This encodes CASRTYNEQFF.

The chain recombines TRBV11-3 with TRBJ1-1; 7 bases fit TRBD1. The CDR3 extends over 15 amino acids. Trimming at V came to 0 bases and at J to 0 bases, leaving 1 base not matched to a gene. Germline loops: CDR1 SGHNT, CDR2 YENEEA. CDR3 amino acids: CASSLEGQMNTEAFF. As DNA, the CDR3 is TGTGCCAGCAGCTTAGAGGGACAGATGAACACTGAAGCTTTCTTT.

The chain couples TRBV13 to TRBJ1-2, with D unresolved. The V end lost 5 bases, the J end lost 5 bases, and 18 bases lay between the germline ends. The germline V gene encodes CDR1 PRHDT and CDR2 FYEKMQ (reference sequence). This CDR3 is 15 amino acids long. CDR3 protein: CASSTWTGEVYGYTF. CDR3 DNA sequence: TGTGCCAGCAGCACCTGGACGGGAGAGGTATATGGCTACACCTTC.